The clone carrying this TCR beta chain was detected many times. The sample is drawn from a study of early T cells in non-severe SARS-CoV-2 infection. A single record per CDR3 protein comes from TCRdb applying MiXCR to the 5' RACE reads. The sample comprises roughly 28,000 distinct CDR3 sequences, roughly 5.1% of which are singletons, and 2.5% to 3% rests with the top ten. Sequencing was carried out using whole blood. The clonotype originates from an adult who was a healthcare worker with PCR-confirmed SARS-CoV-2 infection or an uninfected control (not recorded which).

CDR3 protein: CASSLREGTKNIQYF. The DNA for the CDR3 is TGTGCCAGCAGTTTAAGGGAAGGGACCAAAAACATTCAGTACTTC. V gene TRBV6-1 combines with J gene TRBJ2-4; D remains ambiguous. Looked up from germline, CDR1 is MNHNS and CDR2 is SASEGT. The CDR3 runs to 15 residues. V dropped 5 bases and J dropped 2 bases, with 13 bases sitting between them.